The 19 T cell receptor beta chains below were found in one sample sequenced in a study of cytomegalovirus exposure and HLA in healthy donors. In the PCR, 60 Vbeta and 13 Jbeta primers were used. Measured with immunoSEQ multiplex PCR; TCRdb has only the in-frame clones, and not every one. The sample records under 150,000 clones, 60% to 85% being singletons. Sequenced sample: PBMCs. Receptor source: a middle-aged man in good health and CMV-seropositive.

There are a few counts of this clone. The CDR3 loop is CAWGTYGYTF. CDR3 sequence (DNA): TGTGCCTGGGGGACATATGGCTACACCTTC. The chain links TRBV30 to TRBJ1-2; D is possibly TRBD1 (6 bases). Between the trimmed V and J ends, which lost 5 bases and 5 bases, there was a span of 6 bases. The CDR3 extends over 10 amino acids. Looked up from germline, CDR1 is GTSNPN and CDR2 is SVGIG (reference sequence).

The genes are TRBV9 and TRBJ2-1; D unresolved. V was clipped by 2 bases and J by 5 bases, with 2 bases between them. This CDR3 spans 11 amino acids. CDR1 is SGDLS and CDR2 is YYNGEE in the germline V gene. CDR3 nucleotide sequence: TGTGCCAGCAGCGTCGACAATGAGCAGTTCTTC. This sequence encodes CASSVDNEQFF.

A word on this clone: One end of the junction is discordant with germline, which a read error may explain. The genes are TRBV19 and TRBJ2-4, with TRBD1 matching 11 bases. Per germline, CDR1 LNHDA and CDR2 SQIVND (reference sequence). CDR3 length: 17 residues. CDR3 protein: CASSPGQGEAAKDIQYF. The CDR3 DNA reads TGTGCCAGTAGTCCGGGACAGGGGGAGGCAGCCAAAGACATTCAGTACTTC.

This chain joins TRBV5-6 and TRBJ2-7, with D unclear. The germline V gene encodes CDR1 SGHDT and CDR2 YYEEEE. The CDR3 consists of 13 residues. V lost 1 base to trimming and J lost 3 bases, with 8 bases between them. In DNA form, the CDR3 reads TGTGCCAGCAGCTTGCCCACTGACTACGAGCAGTACTTC. Translated, it gives CASSLPTDYEQYF.

Worth noting for this clone: At one end, the junction sequence differs from germline, possibly due to a read error. This chain links TRBV6-1 with TRBJ2-7; D gene ambiguous. Germline V gene sequence: CDR1 MNHNS, CDR2 SASEGT. CDR3 length equals 13 residues. The CDR3 sequence: CASSEGQAYGQYF. CDR3 sequence (DNA): TGTGCCAGCAGTGAAGGGCAGGCTTACGGGCAGTACTTC.

The chain recombines TRBV15 with TRBJ2-2; 11 bases are shared with TRBD2. Germline V gene lookup returns CDR1 LNHNV and CDR2 YYDKDF (reference sequence). The CDR3 runs 16 residues. Trimming took 1 base from V and 4 from J; bases not matched to a gene: 2. The chain's CDR3 is CATSRAGTSGTGELFF. The CDR3 DNA sequence: TGTGCCACCAGCAGAGCCGGGACTAGCGGCACCGGGGAGCTGTTTTTT.

The V call is TRBV5-6, the J call TRBJ1-2, with unresolved D. V lost 4 bases and J lost 7, with 20 bases in between. In germline, CDR1 is SGHDT, CDR2 YYEEEE. CDR3 length: 15 amino acids. CDR3 loop: CASSVPGVSEAGYTF. The CDR3, as DNA: TGTGCCAGCAGCGTACCAGGTGTTTCGGAAGCTGGCTACACCTTC. Full variable domain (missing parts from reference TRBV5-6 and TRBJ1-2): DAGVTQSPTHLIKTRGQQVTLRCSPKSGHDTVSWYQQALGQGPQFIFQYYEEEERQRGNFPDRFSGHQFPNYSSELNVNALLLGDSALYLCASSVPGVSEAGYTFGSGTRLTVV.

The chain combines TRBV11-2 with TRBJ2-2; 9 bases line up with TRBD2. CDR1 and CDR2 from the germline V gene are SGHAT and FQNNGV. V gave up 4 bases and J gave up 7 bases; unmatched junction bases: 16. The CDR3 is 18 amino acids. This CDR3 reads CASSSLTIAGAIIGELFF. DNA for the CDR3: TGTGCCAGCAGCTCCCTGACGATAGCGGGAGCGATTATCGGGGAGCTGTTTTTT.

This clone has a single count. The gene calls are TRBV4-3 and TRBJ2-3; a possible D gene is TRBD2 (6 bases). Trimming shortened V by 0 bases and J by 3 bases, and 7 bases separated the two germline ends. There are 14 residues in the CDR3. Germline CDR1 LGHNA, CDR2 YSLEER. The CDR3 sequence is CASSQESGTDTQYF. Written as DNA, the CDR3 is TGCGCCAGCAGCCAAGAGAGCGGGACAGATACGCAGTATTTT.

A note on this clone: This sample also contains other DNA sequences that code for the same CDR3. The gene calls are TRBV25-1 and TRBJ1-1, with D unresolved. Germline CDR1 is MGHDK and CDR2 is SYGVNS. Trimming shortened V by 6 bases and J by 1 base, and 3 bases separated the two germline ends. The CDR3 covers 11 residues. The CDR3 sequence is CASSRNTEAFF. For the CDR3, the DNA is TGTGCCAGCAGCAGGAACACTGAAGCTTTCTTT.

This rearrangement joins TRBV27 to TRBJ1-5; TRBD1 is a possible D gene (5 bases). The CDR3 loop spans 16 amino acids. V was pared by 6 bases and J by 0 bases, with 15 bases between. Looked up from germline, CDR1 is MNHEY and CDR2 is SMNVEV (reference sequence). The chain's CDR3 is CASSPMTAYSNQPQHF. In DNA, the CDR3 is TGTGCCAGCAGCCCAATGACAGCCTATAGCAATCAGCCCCAGCATTTT.

The chain has TRBV10-3 and TRBJ2-1, with TRBD2 identical over 8 bases. Germline V gene lookup returns CDR1 ENHRY and CDR2 SYGVKD. V was clipped by 3 bases and J by 10 bases; unmatched bases: 8. This CDR3 is 14 amino acids long. The CDR3 loop is CAISEGEEREEQFF. The CDR3 nucleotides read TGTGCCATCAGTGAAGGGGAAGAGCGGGAGGAGCAGTTCTTC.

V usage is TRBV11-2 and J usage is TRBJ1-5, with 12 bases that match TRBD1. The ends lost 5 bases at V and 6 bases at J; junction bases unmatched: 5. Germline assignment: CDR1 SGHAT and CDR2 FQNNGV. This CDR3 has 15 amino acids. The DNA of the CDR3 is TGTGCCAGCAGCCAAGGGACAGGGGGCACTCAGCCCCAGCATTTT. As protein: CASSQGTGGTQPQHF.

This chain links TRBV6-1 with TRBJ2-7; no clear D. CDR1 is MNHNS, CDR2 SASEGT, per germline. The CDR3 consists of 10 residues. Deletions cut 8 bases from V and 2 bases from J, with 4 bases between. The CDR3 is CASATYEQYF. The CDR3 nucleotides read TGTGCCAGCGCGACCTACGAGCAGTACTTC.

The chain carries TRBV5-1 and TRBJ1-5, with 8 bases matching TRBD1. Trimming at V came to 1 base and at J to 6 bases, leaving 18 bases not matched to a gene. The CDR3 contains 19 residues. Germline V lookup: CDR1 SGHRS, CDR2 YFSETQ. As DNA, the CDR3 is TGCGCCAGCAGCTTGCTTCCCCCGGGTCCGGGACAGGTATTTCAGCCCCAGCATTTT. Translation gives CASSLLPPGPGQVFQPQHF.

This clone was recorded only once. The chain carries TRBV7-2 and TRBJ2-7; a weak D match, TRBD2 (6 bases). This CDR3 has 14 amino acids. CDR1 SGHTA and CDR2 FQGNSA come from the germline V gene. Trimming pared 3 bases from V and 3 bases from J, leaving 12 bases between. CDR3 coding DNA: TGTGCCAGCAGCTTCGATACGGGAGACTACGAGCAGTACTTC. Residues: CASSFDTGDYEQYF.

A remark on this clone: One end of the junction does not line up with germline, which may come from a read error. J is TRBJ1-3 and V is TRBV7-9; D remains unclear. CDR1 and CDR2 (germline): SEHNR, FQNEAQ (reference sequence). This CDR3 has 19 residues. The CDR3 region is CSSRPIGSARATSGNTIYF. CDR3 nucleotides: TGTTCCAGCAGGCCAATCGGGTCCGCGAGGGCCACATCCGGAAACACCATATATTTT.

This clone has only one observation. The chain couples TRBV30 to TRBJ1-4; perhaps TRBD1 as D (6 bases). The length of the CDR3 is 15 residues. V was clipped by 2 bases and J by 8 bases, with 18 bases between them. In germline, CDR1 is GTSNPN, CDR2 SVGIG (reference sequence). The CDR3 DNA sequence: TGTGCCTGGAGTAATGGGGGGGGGCGAGAAGAAAAACTGTTTTTT. Its protein is CAWSNGGGREEKLFF.

The chain employs TRBV7-6 and TRBJ2-5; D is undetermined. The CDR3 sequence is 15 residues long. Germline CDR1 is SGHVS and CDR2 is FNYEAQ. V was trimmed by 5 bases and J by 4 bases, leaving 17 bases between them. CDR3 coding DNA: TGTGCCAGCAGCCCCCGACGGGTTAGTCTAGAGACCCAGTACTTC. Translated: CASSPRRVSLETQYF.